This T cell receptor (beta chain) is from a study of blood T cell repertoires in COVID-19. Study-wide context: Specimens from acute and convalescent COVID-19 originated in the United States, Italy and Spain. PBMCs, B-cell-depleted T cells, or T cells provided the cDNA or gDNA that made up the material.

As originally analysed: Estimation of nucleated cell counts relied on the amplification of reference gene primers. The repertoire was sequenced with immunoSEQ multiplex PCR; TCRdb's copy has only in-frame clones and lacks some. That table gives V, J and clone size, and the DNA gave D and trimming. The data contain roughly 230,000 clones, roughly 89% of them singletons. Unmatched junction bases numbered 10, after V lost 4 bases and J lost 7 bases. This CDR3 region has 14 residues. Germline CDR1 is SGHRS and CDR2 is YFSETQ. The sequence was obtained from a woman in her thirties or forties who had recovered from COVID-19. The chain couples TRBV5-1 to TRBJ2-7; 8 bases map to TRBD1. The sequenced sample consisted of peripheral blood. CDR3 in amino acids: CASSRGQEAGEQYF. The CDR3, as DNA: TGCGCCAGCAGCAGGGGACAGGAGGCAGGTGAGCAGTACTTC.